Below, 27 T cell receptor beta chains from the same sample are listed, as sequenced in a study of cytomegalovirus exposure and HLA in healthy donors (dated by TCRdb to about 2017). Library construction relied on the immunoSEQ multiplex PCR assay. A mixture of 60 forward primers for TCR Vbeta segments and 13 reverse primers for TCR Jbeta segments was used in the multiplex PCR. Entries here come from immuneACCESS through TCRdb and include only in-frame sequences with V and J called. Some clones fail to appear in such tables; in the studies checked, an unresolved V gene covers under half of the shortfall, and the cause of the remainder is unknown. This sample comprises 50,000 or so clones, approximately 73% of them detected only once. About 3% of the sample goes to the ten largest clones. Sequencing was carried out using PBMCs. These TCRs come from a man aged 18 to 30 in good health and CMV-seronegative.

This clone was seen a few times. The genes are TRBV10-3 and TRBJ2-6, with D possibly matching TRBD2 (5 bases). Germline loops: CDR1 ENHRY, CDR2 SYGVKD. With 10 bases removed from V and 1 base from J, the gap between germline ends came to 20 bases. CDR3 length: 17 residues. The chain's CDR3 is CATDAGPTGSGANVLTF. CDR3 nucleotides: TGTGCCACCGACGCAGGCCCAACGGGATCTGGGGCCAACGTCCTGACTTTC.

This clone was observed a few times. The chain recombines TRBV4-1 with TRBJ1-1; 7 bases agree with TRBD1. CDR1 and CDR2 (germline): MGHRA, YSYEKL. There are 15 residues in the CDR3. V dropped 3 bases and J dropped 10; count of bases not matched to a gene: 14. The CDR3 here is CASSQGLGQEGRAFF. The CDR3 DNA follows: TGCGCCAGCAGCCAGGGATTAGGACAGGAGGGCAGAGCTTTCTTT.

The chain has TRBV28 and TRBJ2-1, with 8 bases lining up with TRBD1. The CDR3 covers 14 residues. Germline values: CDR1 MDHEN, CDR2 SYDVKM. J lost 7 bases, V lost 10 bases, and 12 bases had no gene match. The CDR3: CAIQPGGSHNEQFF. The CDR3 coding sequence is TGTGCCATCCAACCAGGGGGCAGTCATAATGAGCAGTTCTTC.

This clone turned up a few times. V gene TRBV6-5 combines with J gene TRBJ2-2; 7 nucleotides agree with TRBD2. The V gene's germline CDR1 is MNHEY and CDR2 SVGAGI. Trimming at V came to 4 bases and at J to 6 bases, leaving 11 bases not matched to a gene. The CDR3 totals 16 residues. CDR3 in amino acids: CASSSLLAVQAGELFF. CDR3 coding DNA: TGTGCCAGCAGTTCTTTGCTAGCGGTACAGGCCGGGGAGCTGTTTTTT.

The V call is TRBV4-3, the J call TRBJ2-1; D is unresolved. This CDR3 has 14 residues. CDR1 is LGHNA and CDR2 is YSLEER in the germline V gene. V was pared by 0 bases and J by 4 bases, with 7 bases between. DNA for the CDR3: TGCGCCAGCAGCCAAGATGAGTTATACAATGAGCAGTTCTTC. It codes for CASSQDELYNEQFF.

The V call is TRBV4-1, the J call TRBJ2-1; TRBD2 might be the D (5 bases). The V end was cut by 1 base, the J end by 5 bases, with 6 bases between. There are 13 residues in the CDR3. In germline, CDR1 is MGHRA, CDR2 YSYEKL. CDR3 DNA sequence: TGCGCCAGCAGCCAAGTCGGGGACAATGAGCAGTTCTTC. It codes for CASSQVGDNEQFF.

In nucleotides, the CDR3 is TGTGCCAGCAGTCGACGAGGCACTGAAGCTTTCTTT. It specifies CASSRRGTEAFF. The chain combines TRBV7-2 with TRBJ1-1; no clear D. CDR1 and CDR2 (germline): SGHTA, FQGNSA. V lost 6 bases, J lost 4 bases, and 9 bases lay in between. The CDR3 consists of 12 residues.

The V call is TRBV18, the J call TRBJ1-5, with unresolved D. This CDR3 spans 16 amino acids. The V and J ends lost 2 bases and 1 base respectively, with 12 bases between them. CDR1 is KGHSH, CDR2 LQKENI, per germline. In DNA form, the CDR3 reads TGTGCCAGCTCACCATCACCGGGAGGGAGCAATCAGCCCCAGCATTTT. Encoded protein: CASSPSPGGSNQPQHF.

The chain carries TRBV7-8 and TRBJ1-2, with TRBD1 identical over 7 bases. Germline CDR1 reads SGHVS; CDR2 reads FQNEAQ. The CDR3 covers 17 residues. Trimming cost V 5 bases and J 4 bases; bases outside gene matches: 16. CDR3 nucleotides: TGTGCCAGCAGCCCCCCGGCCGGGACAGCGAATTTCTATGGCTACACCTTC. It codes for CASSPPAGTANFYGYTF.

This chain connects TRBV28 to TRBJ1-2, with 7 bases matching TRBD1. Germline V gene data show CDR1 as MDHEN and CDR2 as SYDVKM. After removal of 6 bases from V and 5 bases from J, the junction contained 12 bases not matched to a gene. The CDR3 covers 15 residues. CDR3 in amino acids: CASRLGQPTIYGYTF. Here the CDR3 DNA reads TGTGCCAGCAGGTTGGGACAGCCTACCATTTATGGCTACACCTTC.

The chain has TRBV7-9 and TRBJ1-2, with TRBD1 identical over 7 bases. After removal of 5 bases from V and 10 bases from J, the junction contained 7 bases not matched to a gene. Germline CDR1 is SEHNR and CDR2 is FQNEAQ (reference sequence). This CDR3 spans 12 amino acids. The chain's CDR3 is CASSRLDRDYTF. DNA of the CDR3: TGTGCCAGCAGCCGCCTAGACAGGGACTACACCTTC.

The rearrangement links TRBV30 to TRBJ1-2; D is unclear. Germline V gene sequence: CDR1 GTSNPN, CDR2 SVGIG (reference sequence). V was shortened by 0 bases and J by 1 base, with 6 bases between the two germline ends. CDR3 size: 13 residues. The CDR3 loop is CAWSVSINYGYTF. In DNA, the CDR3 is TGTGCCTGGAGTGTATCAATTAACTATGGCTACACCTTC.

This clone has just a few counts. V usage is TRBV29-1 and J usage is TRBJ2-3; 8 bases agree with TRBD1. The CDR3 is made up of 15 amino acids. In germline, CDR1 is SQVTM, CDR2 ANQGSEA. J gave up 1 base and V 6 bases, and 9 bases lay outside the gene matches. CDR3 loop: CSVVTGGTGTDTQYF. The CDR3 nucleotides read TGCAGCGTAGTTACAGGGGGTACGGGCACAGATACGCAGTATTTT.

CDR3 amino acids: CASSWGLVTGELFF. CDR3 in DNA: TGTGCCAGCAGCTGGGGACTTGTCACCGGGGAGCTGTTTTTT. The chain couples TRBV13 to TRBJ2-2; tentatively, D is TRBD2 (6 bases). This CDR3 is built from 14 residues. CDR1 and CDR2 from the germline V gene are PRHDT and FYEKMQ (reference sequence). Trimming cost V 4 bases and J 4 bases, with 10 bases left between them.

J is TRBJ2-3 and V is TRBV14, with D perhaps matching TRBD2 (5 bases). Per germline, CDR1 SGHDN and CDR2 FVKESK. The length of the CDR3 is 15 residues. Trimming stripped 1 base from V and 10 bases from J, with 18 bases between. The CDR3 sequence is CASSQVGIDGSAQYF. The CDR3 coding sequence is TGTGCCAGCAGCCAAGTTGGTATAGATGGGAGTGCGCAGTATTTT. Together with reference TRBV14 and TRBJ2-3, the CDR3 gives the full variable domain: EAGVTQFPSHSVIEKGQTVTLRCDPISGHDNLYWYRRVMGKEIKFLLHFVKESKQDESGMPNNRFLAERTGGTYSTLKVQPAELEDSGVYFCASSQVGIDGSAQYFGPGTRLTVL.

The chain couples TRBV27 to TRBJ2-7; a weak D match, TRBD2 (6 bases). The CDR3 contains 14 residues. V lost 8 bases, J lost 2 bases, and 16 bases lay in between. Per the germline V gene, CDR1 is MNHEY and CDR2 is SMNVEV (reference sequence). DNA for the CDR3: TGTGCCAGCGGCGGGACTCGGAGTACCTACGAGCAGTACTTC. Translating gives CASGGTRSTYEQYF.

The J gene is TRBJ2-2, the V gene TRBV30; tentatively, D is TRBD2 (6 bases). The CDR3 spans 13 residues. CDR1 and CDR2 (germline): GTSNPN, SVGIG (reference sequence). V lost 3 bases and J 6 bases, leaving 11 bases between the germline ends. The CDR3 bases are TGTGCCTGGAGCTCTGGGGGGTCCGGGGAGCTGTTTTTT. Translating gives CAWSSGGSGELFF.

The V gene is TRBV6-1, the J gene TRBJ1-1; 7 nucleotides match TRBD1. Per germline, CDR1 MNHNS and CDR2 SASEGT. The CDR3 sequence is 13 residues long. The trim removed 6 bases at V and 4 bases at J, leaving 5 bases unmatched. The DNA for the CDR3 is TGTGCCAGCAGAATAGCAGGGGGCACTGAAGCTTTCTTT. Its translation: CASRIAGGTEAFF.

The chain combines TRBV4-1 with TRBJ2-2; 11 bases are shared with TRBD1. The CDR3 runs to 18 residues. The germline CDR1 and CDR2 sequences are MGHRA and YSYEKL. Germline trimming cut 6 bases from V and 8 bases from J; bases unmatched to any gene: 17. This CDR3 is CASRQSSGTGGRQGELFF. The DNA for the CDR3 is TGCGCCAGCAGGCAATCCTCGGGGACAGGGGGGAGGCAAGGGGAGCTGTTTTTT.

The CDR3 is CASSLSAKLSGNTIYF. The CDR3 nucleotides are TGTGCCAGCAGCTTATCCGCGAAATTGTCTGGAAACACCATATATTTT. The chain recombines TRBV7-2 with TRBJ1-3; no reliable D call. Trimming removed 2 bases from V and 1 base from J, with 12 bases in between. The CDR3 consists of 16 residues. Per the germline V gene, CDR1 is SGHTA and CDR2 is FQGNSA.

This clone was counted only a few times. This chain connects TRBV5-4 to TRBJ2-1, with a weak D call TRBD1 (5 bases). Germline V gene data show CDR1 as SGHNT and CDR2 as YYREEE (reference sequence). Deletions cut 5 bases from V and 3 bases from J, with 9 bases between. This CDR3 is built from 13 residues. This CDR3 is CASRIDSYNEQFF. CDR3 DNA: TGTGCCAGCAGAATTGACAGCTACAATGAGCAGTTCTTC.

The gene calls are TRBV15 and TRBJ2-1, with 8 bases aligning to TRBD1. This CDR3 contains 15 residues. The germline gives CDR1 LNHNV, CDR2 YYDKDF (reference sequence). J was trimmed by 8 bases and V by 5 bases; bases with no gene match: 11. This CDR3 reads CATSPHLGQGYEQFF. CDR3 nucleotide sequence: TGTGCCACCAGCCCCCACTTAGGACAGGGCTATGAGCAGTTCTTC.

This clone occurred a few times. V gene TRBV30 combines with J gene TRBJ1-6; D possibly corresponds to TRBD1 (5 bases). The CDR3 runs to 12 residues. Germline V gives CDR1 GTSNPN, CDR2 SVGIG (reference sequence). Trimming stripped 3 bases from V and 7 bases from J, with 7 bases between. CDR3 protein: CAWRGLNSPLHF. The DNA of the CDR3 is TGTGCCTGGAGGGGACTGAATTCACCCCTCCACTTT.

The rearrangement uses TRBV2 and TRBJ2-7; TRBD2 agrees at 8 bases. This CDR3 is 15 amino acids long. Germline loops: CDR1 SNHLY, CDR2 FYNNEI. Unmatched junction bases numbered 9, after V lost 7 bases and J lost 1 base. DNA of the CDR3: TGTGCCAGCAAGGTGGCGGGAGGCGAGTCCTACGAGCAGTACTTC. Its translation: CASKVAGGESYEQYF. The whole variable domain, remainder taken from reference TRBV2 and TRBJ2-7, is EPEVTQTPSHQVTQMGQEVILRCVPISNHLYFYWYRQILGQKVEFLVSFYNNEISEKSEIFDDQFSVERPDGSNFTLKIRSTKLEDSAMYFCASKVAGGESYEQYFGPGTRLTVT.

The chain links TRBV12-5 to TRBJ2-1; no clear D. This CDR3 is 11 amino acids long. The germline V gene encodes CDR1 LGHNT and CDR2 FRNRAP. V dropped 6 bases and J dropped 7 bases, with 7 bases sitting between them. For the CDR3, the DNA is TGTGCTAGTGGATACGGGAATGAGCAGTTCTTC. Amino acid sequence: CASGYGNEQFF.

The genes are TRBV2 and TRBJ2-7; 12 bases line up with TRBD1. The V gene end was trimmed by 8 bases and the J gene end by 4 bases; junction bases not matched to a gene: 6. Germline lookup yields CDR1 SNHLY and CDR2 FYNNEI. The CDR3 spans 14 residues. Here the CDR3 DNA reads TGTGCCAGCCAACCGGGACAGGGGGCTTACGAGCAGTACTTC. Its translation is CASQPGQGAYEQYF. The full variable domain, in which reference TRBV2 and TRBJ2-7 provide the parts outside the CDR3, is EPEVTQTPSHQVTQMGQEVILRCVPISNHLYFYWYRQILGQKVEFLVSFYNNEISEKSEIFDDQFSVERPDGSNFTLKIRSTKLEDSAMYFCASQPGQGAYEQYFGPGTRLTVT.

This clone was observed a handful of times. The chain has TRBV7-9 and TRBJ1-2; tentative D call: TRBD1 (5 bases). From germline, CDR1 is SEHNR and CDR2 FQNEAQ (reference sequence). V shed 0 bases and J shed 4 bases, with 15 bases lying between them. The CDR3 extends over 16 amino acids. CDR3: CASSLATGTERYGYTF. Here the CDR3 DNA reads TGTGCCAGCAGCTTAGCTACAGGAACTGAGCGCTATGGCTACACCTTC.